The 20 T cell receptor beta chains reported below all come from one sample, sequenced in a study of blood T cell repertoires in COVID-19. The table came from immunoSEQ multiplex PCR; TCRdb's copy has only in-frame clones and leaves some out. This sample has 200,000 to 250,000 clones, with around nine tenths found just once. Input material: peripheral blood. These receptors were collected from a woman aged 60 to 75 with acute or convalescent COVID-19.

CDR3 DNA: TGTGCCAGCAGTGACGAAAGCGGCGGGGAGCAGTTCTTC. This gives the protein CASSDESGGEQFF. This rearrangement joins TRBV2 to TRBJ2-1; TRBD2 is a possible D gene (5 bases). The germline V gene encodes CDR1 SNHLY and CDR2 FYNNEI. CDR3 length equals 13 residues. Trimming removed 3 bases from V and 10 bases from J, with 13 bases in between.

This sequence joins TRBV6-5 and TRBJ2-7; D perhaps matches TRBD1 (6 bases). V was clipped by 6 bases and J by 1 base, with 16 bases between them. CDR3 length equals 15 residues. The germline gives CDR1 MNHEY, CDR2 SVGAGI. The CDR3 sequence is CASRTLKTGSYEQYF. DNA of the CDR3: TGTGCCAGCAGAACCTTGAAGACAGGTTCCTACGAGCAGTACTTC.

The chain recombines TRBV29-1 with TRBJ1-1, with unresolved D. The CDR3 totals 10 residues. The germline V gene encodes CDR1 SQVTM and CDR2 ANQGSEA. V was pared by 7 bases and J by 8 bases, with 11 bases between. The CDR3: CSAYHLEAFF. The CDR3 DNA reads as TGCAGCGCCTATCATCTAGAAGCTTTCTTT.

The chain combines TRBV28 with TRBJ2-1; the D is unclear. Per the germline V gene, CDR1 is MDHEN and CDR2 is SYDVKM. This CDR3 is built from 13 residues. Trimming left V 5 bases short and J 4 bases short, with 9 bases between. CDR3 residues: CASSPTDYNEQFF. The CDR3 nucleotides are TGTGCCAGCAGTCCGACTGATTACAATGAGCAGTTCTTC.

With respect to this clone: Other DNA sequences in this sample translate to the same CDR3. The rearrangement joins TRBV9 to TRBJ1-1, with 11 bases aligning to TRBD1. The CDR3 runs to 16 residues. V shed 0 bases and J 11 bases; nucleotides not matched to a gene: 12. Germline V CDR1 and CDR2: SGDLS, YYNGEE. The DNA for the CDR3 is TGTGCCAGCAGCGTAGGTCCGGGGGGACAGGGGGATGTGGCTTTCTTT. It yields the protein CASSVGPGGQGDVAFF. Looking up the rest from reference TRBV9 and TRBJ1-1 gives the full variable domain: DSGVTQTPKHLITATGQRVTLRCSPRSGDLSVYWYQQSLDQGLQFLIQYYNGEERAKGNILERFSAQQFPDLHSELNLSSLELGDSALYFCASSVGPGGQGDVAFFGQGTRLTVV.

The V call is TRBV19, the J call TRBJ1-1, with D unclear. CDR1 and CDR2 (germline): LNHDA, SQIVND (reference sequence). This CDR3 has 18 amino acids. The germline V and J ends were trimmed by 3 bases and 0 bases, with 20 bases remaining between them. DNA for the CDR3: TGTGCCAGTAGTATGCGGGTGGGCGGAAGAATTTTGAACACTGAAGCTTTCTTT. It yields the protein CASSMRVGGRILNTEAFF. Using reference TRBV19 and TRBJ1-1 for the parts outside the CDR3, the full variable domain is DGGITQSPKYLFRKEGQNVTLSCEQNLNHDAMYWYRQDPGQGLRLIYYSQIVNDFQKGDIAEGYSVSREKKESFPLTVTSAQKNPTAFYLCASSMRVGGRILNTEAFFGQGTRLTVV.

The DNA for the CDR3 is TGTGCCACCAGTGATCCCGGCGCGGGAAGTTACGAGCAGTACTTC. Amino acids: CATSDPGAGSYEQYF. This chain uses TRBV24-1 with TRBJ2-7; D may be TRBD2 (6 bases). The ends were cut back, 3 bases at V and 4 bases at J, with 15 bases in the middle. The CDR3 has 15 residues. The germline CDR1 and CDR2 sequences are KGHDR and SFDVKD.

Worth noting for this clone: Compared with germline, one end of the junction differs, possibly owing to a read error. The rearrangement uses TRBV6-2 or TRBV6-3 and TRBJ2-1; D is undetermined. There are 13 residues in the CDR3. Germline assignment: CDR1 MNHEY and CDR2 SVGEGT. This CDR3 is CASSYGSNNEQFF. In DNA, the CDR3 is TGTGCCAGCAGTTACGGCTCCAACAATGAGCAGTTCTTC.

The V gene is TRBV3-1 (or the pseudogene TRBV3-2), the J gene TRBJ1-2; 7 bases agree with TRBD1. The CDR3 is 17 amino acids. V lost 4 bases and J lost 1; bases outside the gene matches: 12. The germline V gene has CDR1 LGHDT and CDR2 YNNKEL (reference sequence). CDR3 sequence reads: CASSPAATGPINYGYTF. The DNA of the CDR3 is TGTGCCAGCAGCCCCGCCGCGACAGGGCCGATTAACTATGGCTACACCTTC.

The CDR3 here is CASSPDRVTYEQYF. In DNA form, the CDR3 reads TGTGCCAGCTCACCGGACAGGGTGACCTACGAGCAGTACTTC. This chain connects TRBV18 to TRBJ2-7; 8 nucleotides agree with TRBD1. V dropped 3 bases and J dropped 2; count of bases not matched to a gene: 3. Germline lookup yields CDR1 KGHSH and CDR2 LQKENI. The CDR3 length is 14 residues.

In this sample, this clone turned up once. This chain joins TRBV7-2 and TRBJ1-4, with a tentative D call TRBD1 (5 bases). Germline lookup yields CDR1 SGHTA and CDR2 FQGNSA. V dropped 3 bases and J dropped 1 base, with 9 bases sitting between them. The CDR3 sequence is 15 residues long. CDR3 nucleotide sequence: TGTGCCAGCAGCTTTGGGGGGGGAACTAATGAAAAACTGTTTTTT. Encoded protein: CASSFGGGTNEKLFF.

The chain links TRBV30 to TRBJ1-3; unclear D gene. Germline values: CDR1 GTSNPN, CDR2 SVGIG (reference sequence). Trimming stripped 4 bases from V and 2 bases from J, with 12 bases between. There are 14 residues in the CDR3. The CDR3 is CAWKGGGPGNTIYF. CDR3 in DNA: TGTGCCTGGAAGGGCGGAGGACCTGGAAACACCATATATTTT. The variable domain in full, completed from reference TRBV30 and TRBJ1-3, reads SQTIHQWPATLVQPVGSPLSLECTVEGTSNPNLYWYRQAAGRGLQLLFYSVGIGQISSEVPQNLSASRPQDRQFILSSKKLLLSDSGFYLCAWKGGGPGNTIYFGEGSWLTVV.

The rearrangement uses TRBV5-6 and TRBJ1-5, with a weak D call TRBD1 (6 bases). Germline values: CDR1 SGHDT, CDR2 YYEEEE. The germline V and J ends were trimmed by 3 bases and 8 bases, with 18 bases remaining between them. The CDR3 is made up of 15 amino acids. CDR3 DNA sequence: TGTGCCAGCAGCTCCACGGGACACCGGACGGAGCCCCAGCATTTT. This codes for CASSSTGHRTEPQHF.

The gene calls are TRBV12-3 or TRBV12-4 and TRBJ1-1, with D perhaps TRBD1 (5 bases). V gave up 6 bases and J gave up 0 bases, with 8 bases separating them. The CDR3 runs to 13 residues. The CDR3 DNA sequence: TGTGCCAGCAGGGGGCCGGTGAACACTGAAGCTTTCTTT. It translates to CASRGPVNTEAFF.

The rearrangement links TRBV24-1 to TRBJ2-5; 9 bases are a match to TRBD1. The CDR3 loop spans 14 amino acids. Germline trimming cut 6 bases from V and 4 bases from J; bases unmatched to any gene: 5. Germline lookup yields CDR1 KGHDR and CDR2 SFDVKD. CDR3 loop: CATSTGGARETQYF. The CDR3 nucleotides read TGTGCCACCAGTACAGGGGGCGCGAGAGAGACCCAGTACTTC.

This rearrangement joins TRBV5-1 to TRBJ1-2; 7 bases are a match to TRBD1. Unmatched junction bases numbered 11, after V lost 6 bases and J lost 3 bases. The germline V gene has CDR1 SGHRS and CDR2 YFSETQ. There are 15 residues in the CDR3. The CDR3 loop is CASKLGPGGDYGYTF. The CDR3 DNA reads TGCGCCAGCAAGTTAGGGCCAGGGGGTGACTATGGCTACACCTTC.

The rearrangement uses TRBV13 and TRBJ1-6, with 9 bases fitting TRBD1. After removal of 5 bases from V and 10 bases from J, the junction contained 6 bases not matched to a gene. The CDR3 has 14 amino acids. Germline V gene sequence: CDR1 PRHDT, CDR2 FYEKMQ (reference sequence). CDR3 sequence: CASSLQGARSPLHF. CDR3 in DNA: TGTGCCAGCAGCCTACAGGGGGCGCGGTCACCCCTCCACTTT.

This chain uses TRBV12-5 with TRBJ2-7, with D possibly TRBD1 on 6 matching bases. The CDR3 loop spans 16 amino acids. Germline V gene sequence: CDR1 LGHNT, CDR2 FRNRAP. V was clipped by 1 base and J by 2 bases, with 15 bases between them. The CDR3, as DNA: TGTGCTAGTGGTTTGGATCGGGGCAGGGGAACCTACGAGCAGTACTTC. It specifies CASGLDRGRGTYEQYF.

The chain combines TRBV7-6 with TRBJ2-1, with D tentatively TRBD2 (6 bases). The V gene's germline CDR1 is SGHVS and CDR2 FNYEAQ. The CDR3 has 14 residues. The V end was cut by 4 bases, the J end by 5 bases, with 12 bases between. CDR3 amino acids: CASSSGLTDNEQFF. The DNA of the CDR3 is TGTGCCAGCAGCTCTGGACTAACGGACAATGAGCAGTTCTTC.

This chain links TRBV28 with TRBJ1-5, with D possibly TRBD1 on 6 matching bases. Germline V CDR1 and CDR2: MDHEN, SYDVKM. V was trimmed by 2 bases and J by 11 bases, leaving 22 bases between them. CDR3 length: 16 residues. The CDR3 DNA sequence: TGTGCCAGCAGTTTAAAGGGAGCGGGGGCGAGGGGGACCCAGCATTTT. Protein product: CASSLKGAGARGTQHF.